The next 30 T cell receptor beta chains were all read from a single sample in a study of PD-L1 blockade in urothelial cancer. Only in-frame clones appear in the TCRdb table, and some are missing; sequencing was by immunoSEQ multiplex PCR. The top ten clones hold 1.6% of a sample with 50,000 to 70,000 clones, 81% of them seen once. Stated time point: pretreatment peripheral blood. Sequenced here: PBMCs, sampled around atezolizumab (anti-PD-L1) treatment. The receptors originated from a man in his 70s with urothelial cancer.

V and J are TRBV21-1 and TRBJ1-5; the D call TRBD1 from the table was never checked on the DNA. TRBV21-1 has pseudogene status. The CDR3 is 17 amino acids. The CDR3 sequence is CASSTVTANYSNQPQHF. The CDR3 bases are TGTGCCAGCAGCACGGTGACAGCCAATTATAGCAATCAGCCCCAGCATTTT.

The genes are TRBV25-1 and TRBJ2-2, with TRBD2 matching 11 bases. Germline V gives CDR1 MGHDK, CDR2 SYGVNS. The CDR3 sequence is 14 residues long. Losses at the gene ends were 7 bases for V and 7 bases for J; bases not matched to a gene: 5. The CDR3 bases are TGTGCCAGCACCCCTAGCGGGAGGATCGGGGAGCTGTTTTTT. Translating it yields CASTPSGRIGELFF.

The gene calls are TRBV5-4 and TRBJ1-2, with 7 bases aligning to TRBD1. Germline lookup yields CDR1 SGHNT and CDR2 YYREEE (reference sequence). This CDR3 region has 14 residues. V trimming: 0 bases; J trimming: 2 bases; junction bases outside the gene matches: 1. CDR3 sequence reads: CASSLAGQNYGYTF. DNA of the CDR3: TGTGCCAGCAGCTTGGCGGGACAGAACTATGGCTACACCTTC.

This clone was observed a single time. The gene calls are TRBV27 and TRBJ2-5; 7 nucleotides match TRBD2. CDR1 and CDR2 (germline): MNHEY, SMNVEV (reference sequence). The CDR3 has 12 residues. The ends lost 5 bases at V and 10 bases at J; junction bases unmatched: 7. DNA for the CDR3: TGTGCCAGCAGTCTCCCGGGGAGGGACCAGTACTTC. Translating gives CASSLPGRDQYF.

The DNA of the CDR3 is TGTGCCAGCATGGACAGGACCAACACCGGGGAGCTGTTTTTT. It translates to CASMDRTNTGELFF. This chain connects TRBV2 to TRBJ2-2, with 7 bases aligning to TRBD1. Germline V gives CDR1 SNHLY, CDR2 FYNNEI. The CDR3 spans 14 residues. V dropped 7 bases and J dropped 2; count of bases not matched to a gene: 4.

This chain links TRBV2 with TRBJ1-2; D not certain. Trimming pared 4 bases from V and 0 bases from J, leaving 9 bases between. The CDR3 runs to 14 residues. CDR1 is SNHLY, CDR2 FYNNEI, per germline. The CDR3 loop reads CASSVTTSNYGYTF. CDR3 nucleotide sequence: TGTGCCAGCAGTGTCACTACTTCTAACTATGGCTACACCTTC.

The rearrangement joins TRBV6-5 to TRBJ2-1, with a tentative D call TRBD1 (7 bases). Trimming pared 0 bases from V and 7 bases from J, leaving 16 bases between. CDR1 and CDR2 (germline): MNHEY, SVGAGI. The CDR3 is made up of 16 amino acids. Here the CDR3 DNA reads TGTGCCAGCAGTTACTCGAGGAGGGGGCTAAGTAATGAGCAGTTCTTC. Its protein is CASSYSRRGLSNEQFF.

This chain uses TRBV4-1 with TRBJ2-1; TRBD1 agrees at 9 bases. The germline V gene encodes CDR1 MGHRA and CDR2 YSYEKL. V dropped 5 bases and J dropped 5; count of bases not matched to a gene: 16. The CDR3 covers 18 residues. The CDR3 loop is CASSAIPGWDRANNEQFF. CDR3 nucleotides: TGCGCCAGCAGCGCTATACCCGGTTGGGACAGGGCCAACAATGAGCAGTTCTTC.

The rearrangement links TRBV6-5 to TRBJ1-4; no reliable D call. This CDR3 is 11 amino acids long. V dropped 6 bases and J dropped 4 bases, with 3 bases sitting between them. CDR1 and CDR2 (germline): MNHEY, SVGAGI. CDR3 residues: CASSNNEKLFF. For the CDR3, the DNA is TGTGCCAGCAGCAATAATGAAAAACTGTTTTTT.

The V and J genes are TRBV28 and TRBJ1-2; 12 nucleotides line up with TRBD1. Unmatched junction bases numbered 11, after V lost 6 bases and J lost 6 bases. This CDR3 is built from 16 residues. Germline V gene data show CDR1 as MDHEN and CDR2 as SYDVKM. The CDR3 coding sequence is TGTGCCAGCAGCCCGACCCGGGACAGGGGGCGTCATGGCTACACCTTC. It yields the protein CASSPTRDRGRHGYTF.

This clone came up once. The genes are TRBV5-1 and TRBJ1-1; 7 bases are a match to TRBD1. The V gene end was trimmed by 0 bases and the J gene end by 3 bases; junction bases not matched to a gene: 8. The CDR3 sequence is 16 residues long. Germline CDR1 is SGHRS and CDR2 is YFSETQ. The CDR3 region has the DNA TGCGCCAGCAGCTTGGGAACAGGGGCGGTGGACACTGAAGCTTTCTTT. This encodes CASSLGTGAVDTEAFF.

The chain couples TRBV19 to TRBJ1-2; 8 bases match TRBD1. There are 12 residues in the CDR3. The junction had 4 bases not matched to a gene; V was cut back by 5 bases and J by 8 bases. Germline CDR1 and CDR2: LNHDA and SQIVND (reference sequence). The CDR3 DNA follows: TGTGCCAGTAGTGGACAGGGTTTCGGCTACACCTTC. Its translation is CASSGQGFGYTF.

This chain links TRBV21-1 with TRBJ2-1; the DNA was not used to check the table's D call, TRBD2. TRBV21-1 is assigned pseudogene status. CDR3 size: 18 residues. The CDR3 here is CASSKGPREIAGYNEQFF. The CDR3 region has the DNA TGTGCCAGCAGCAAAGGGCCCCGGGAGATCGCGGGATACAATGAGCAGTTCTTC.

CDR3 coding DNA: TGTGCTAGTGCCGTTCTCTCCTACAATGAGCAGTTCTTC. This translates into CASAVLSYNEQFF. The genes are TRBV12-5 and TRBJ2-1; no firm D call. V lost 7 bases and J 0 bases, leaving 7 bases between the germline ends. CDR1 LGHNT and CDR2 FRNRAP come from the germline V gene. The CDR3 length is 13 residues.

The CDR3 spells CSVTVGGANEKLFF. Here the CDR3 DNA reads TGCAGCGTGACCGTCGGGGGAGCTAATGAAAAACTGTTTTTT. This chain connects TRBV29-1 to TRBJ1-4; possibly TRBD1 for D (5 bases). Trimming took off 6 bases at V and 3 bases at J, with 14 bases between the two ends. Germline loops: CDR1 SQVTM, CDR2 ANQGSEA. This CDR3 contains 14 residues.

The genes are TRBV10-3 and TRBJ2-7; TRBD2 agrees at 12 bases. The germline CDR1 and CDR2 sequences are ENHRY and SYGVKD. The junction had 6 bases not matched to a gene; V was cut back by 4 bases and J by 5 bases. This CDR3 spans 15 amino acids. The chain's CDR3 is CAISGLAGGPHEQYF. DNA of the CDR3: TGTGCCATCAGTGGCCTAGCGGGAGGGCCCCACGAGCAGTACTTC.

The CDR3 DNA reads TGTGCCAGCAGTTACGGGACAGAGGATGGCTACACCTTC. Its translation is CASSYGTEDGYTF. The chain is built from TRBV6-5 and TRBJ1-2; TRBD1 aligns across 7 bases. The length of the CDR3 is 13 residues. Germline V CDR1 and CDR2: MNHEY, SVGAGI. Trimming cost V 2 bases and J 6 bases; bases outside gene matches: 3.

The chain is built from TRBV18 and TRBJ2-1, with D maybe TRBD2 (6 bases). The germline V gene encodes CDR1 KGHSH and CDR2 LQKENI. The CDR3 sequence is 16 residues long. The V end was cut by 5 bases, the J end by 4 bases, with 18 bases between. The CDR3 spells CASSTTGSGPYNEQFF. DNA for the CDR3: TGTGCCAGCTCAACCACCGGTAGCGGTCCTTACAATGAGCAGTTCTTC.

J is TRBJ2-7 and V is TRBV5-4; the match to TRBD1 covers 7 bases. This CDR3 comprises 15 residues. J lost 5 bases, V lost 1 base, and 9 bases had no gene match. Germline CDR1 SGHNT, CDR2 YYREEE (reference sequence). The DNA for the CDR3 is TGTGCCAGCAGCTTGTACAGTCCCGGACAGGACGAGCAGTACTTC. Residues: CASSLYSPGQDEQYF. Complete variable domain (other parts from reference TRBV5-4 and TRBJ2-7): ETGVTQSPTHLIKTRGQQVTLRCSSQSGHNTVSWYQQALGQGPQFIFQYYREEENGRGNFPPRFSGLQFPNYSSELNVNALELDDSALYLCASSLYSPGQDEQYFGPGTRLTVT.

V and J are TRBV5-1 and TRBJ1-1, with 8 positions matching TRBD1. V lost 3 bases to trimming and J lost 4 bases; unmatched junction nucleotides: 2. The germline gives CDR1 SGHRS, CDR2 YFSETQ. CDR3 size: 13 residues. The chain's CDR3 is CASSSTGVTEAFF. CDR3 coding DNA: TGCGCCAGCAGCTCGACAGGGGTCACTGAAGCTTTCTTT.

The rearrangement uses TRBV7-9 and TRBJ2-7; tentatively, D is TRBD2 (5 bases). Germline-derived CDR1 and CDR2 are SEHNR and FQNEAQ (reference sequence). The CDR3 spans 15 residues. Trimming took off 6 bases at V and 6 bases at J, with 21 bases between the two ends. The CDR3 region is CASSFGRGNSLEQYF. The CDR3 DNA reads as TGTGCCAGCAGTTTTGGGAGAGGGAACTCCCTCGAGCAGTACTTC.

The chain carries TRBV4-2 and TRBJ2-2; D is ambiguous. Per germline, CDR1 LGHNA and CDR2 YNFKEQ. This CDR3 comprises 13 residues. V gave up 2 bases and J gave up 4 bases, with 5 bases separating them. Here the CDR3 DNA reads TGTGCCAGCAGCCAATCGGGCACCGGGGAGCTGTTTTTT. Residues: CASSQSGTGELFF.

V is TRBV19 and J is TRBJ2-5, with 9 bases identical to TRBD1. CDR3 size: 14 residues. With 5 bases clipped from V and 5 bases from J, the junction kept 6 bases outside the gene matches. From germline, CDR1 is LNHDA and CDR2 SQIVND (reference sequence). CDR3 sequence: CASSPQGARETQYF. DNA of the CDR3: TGTGCCAGTAGTCCACAGGGGGCTCGGGAGACCCAGTACTTC.

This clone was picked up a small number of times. CDR3 protein: CASSRTVKMNTEAFF. The DNA of the CDR3 is TGTGCCAGCAGTCGAACAGTGAAGATGAACACTGAAGCTTTCTTT. The rearrangement uses TRBV6-5 and TRBJ1-1; D is uncertain. With 5 bases removed from V and 0 bases from J, the gap between germline ends came to 13 bases. The V gene's germline CDR1 is MNHEY and CDR2 SVGAGI. The CDR3 loop spans 15 amino acids.

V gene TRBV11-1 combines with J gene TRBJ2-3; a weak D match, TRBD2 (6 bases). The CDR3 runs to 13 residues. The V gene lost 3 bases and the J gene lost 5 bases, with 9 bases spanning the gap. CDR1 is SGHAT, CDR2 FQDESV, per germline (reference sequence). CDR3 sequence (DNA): TGTGCCAGCAGCTTGTTCGGGGGAGATACGCAGTATTTT. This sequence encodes CASSLFGGDTQYF.

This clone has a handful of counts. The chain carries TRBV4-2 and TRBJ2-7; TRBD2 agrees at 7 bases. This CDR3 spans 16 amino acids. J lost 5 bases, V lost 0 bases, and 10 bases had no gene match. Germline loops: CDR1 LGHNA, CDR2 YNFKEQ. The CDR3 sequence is CASSQEGGNEPHEQYF. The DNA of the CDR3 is TGTGCCAGCAGCCAAGAGGGGGGGAACGAACCCCACGAGCAGTACTTC.

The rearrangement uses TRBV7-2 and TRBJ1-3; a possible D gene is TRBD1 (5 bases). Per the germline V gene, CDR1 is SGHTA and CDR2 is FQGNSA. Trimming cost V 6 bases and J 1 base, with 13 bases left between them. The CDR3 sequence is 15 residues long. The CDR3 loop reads CASSPTGPSGNTIYF. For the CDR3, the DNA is TGTGCCAGCAGTCCAACAGGCCCTTCTGGAAACACCATATATTTT.

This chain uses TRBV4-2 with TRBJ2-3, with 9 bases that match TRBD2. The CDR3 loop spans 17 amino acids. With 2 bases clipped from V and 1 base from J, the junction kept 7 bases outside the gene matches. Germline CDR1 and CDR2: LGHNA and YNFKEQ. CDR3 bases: TGTGCCAGCAGCCAATCGTCGGCGGGAGGGGGCACAGATACGCAGTATTTT. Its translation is CASSQSSAGGGTDTQYF.

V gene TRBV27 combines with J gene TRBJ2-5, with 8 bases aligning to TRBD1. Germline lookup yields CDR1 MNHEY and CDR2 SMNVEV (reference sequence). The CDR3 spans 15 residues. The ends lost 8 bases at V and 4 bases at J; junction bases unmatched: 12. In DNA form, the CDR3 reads TGTGCCAGCGGGACTTCAGGGGGCGCGGGAGAGACCCAGTACTTC. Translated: CASGTSGGAGETQYF.

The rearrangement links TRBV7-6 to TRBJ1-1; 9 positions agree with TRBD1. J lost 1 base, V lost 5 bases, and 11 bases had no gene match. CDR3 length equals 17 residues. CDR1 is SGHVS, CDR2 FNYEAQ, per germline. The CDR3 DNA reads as TGTGCCAGCAGCGATAGCTGGGACAGGGTGACGAACACTGAAGCTTTCTTT. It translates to CASSDSWDRVTNTEAFF.